What follows describes a single T cell receptor beta chain. Antigen: not known. This CDR3 comprises 11 residues. V lost 7 bases to trimming and J lost 3 bases, with 4 bases between them. Germline V gives CDR1 MDHEN, CDR2 SYDVKM. Researchers ran the PCR with 60 Vbeta and 13 Jbeta primers. Assay used: immunoSEQ multiplex PCR; TCRdb lists only in-frame clones, some missing. The profile covers fewer than 100,000 clones, with about 74% appearing a single time and approximately 8% taken by the ten largest. This record belongs to a study of cytomegalovirus exposure and HLA in healthy donors. Study-wide points: As a later analysis showed, a missense DCLRE1C variant was linked to trimming of TCR beta V- and J-genes.

V usage is TRBV28 and J usage is TRBJ1-3; D is unclear. This receptor was obtained from a female donor in good health and CMV-seronegative. Specimen: PBMCs. CDR3 nucleotides: TGTGCCAGCACGCGTGGAAACACCATATATTTT. Encoded protein: CASTRGNTIYF.